The clone carrying this TCR beta chain was counted a single time. The antigen remains undetermined. The second PCR ran roughly 7 to 12 cycles with a sample-barcoded 5' primer and J-beta primers. Every sample gave at least 3 million paired-end reads containing CDR3. One entry per CDR3 protein results from TCRdb running MiXCR on the 5' RACE reads. The profile shows 1.5 million to 2 million distinct CDR3 sequences, roughly 30% of them singletons. Trimming took 4 bases from V and 3 from J, leaving 16 bases between them. The CDR3 loop spans 16 amino acids. Germline CDR1 is SGHRS and CDR2 is YFSETQ. The sample originates from a study of blood T cells in healthy people across ages. Overall study results and limits: Per million T cells, TCR beta diversity dropped roughly linearly as age increased.

The chain combines TRBV5-1 with TRBJ1-4, with a possible D match to TRBD1 (6 bases). The receptor comes from a woman aged 30 to 39 in good health. Sequencing was done on a sample of blood. CDR3 DNA sequence: TGCGCCAGCAGCCCATTACCCCAGGGGCCTAATGAAAAACTGTTTTTT. Translation: CASSPLPQGPNEKLFF.